Presented here are 27 T cell receptor beta chains from one specimen sequenced in a study of CD8+ T cells in alopecia areata. Following extraction, RNA underwent reverse transcription to cDNA, which served as the sequencing template. The data were produced by immunoSEQ multiplex PCR, yet TCRdb's version contains in-frame clones alone and is incomplete. Here the sample spans 200,000 or so clones, around 62% being singletons. This specimen was CD4+ T cells sorted from blood, taken at week 0. The receptors were gathered from a human donor with alopecia areata.

There are a few counts of this clone. This chain connects TRBV2 to TRBJ1-1; 7 bases align to TRBD1. The junction had 9 bases not matched to a gene; V was cut back by 6 bases and J by 5 bases. This CDR3 contains 14 residues. CDR1 is SNHLY, CDR2 FYNNEI, per germline. CDR3 loop: CASSRQGGGTEAFF. The DNA of the CDR3 is TGTGCCAGCAGCCGACAGGGAGGGGGTACTGAAGCTTTCTTT.

The chain combines TRBV29-1 with TRBJ1-1; D perhaps matches TRBD1 (5 bases). CDR3 length equals 14 residues. Germline-derived CDR1 and CDR2 are SQVTM and ANQGSEA. The V end was cut by 5 bases, the J end by 2 bases, with 15 bases between. DNA for the CDR3: TGCAGCGTTTTCCAGAGGCGGACAAACACTGAAGCTTTCTTT. It translates to CSVFQRRTNTEAFF.

The V gene is TRBV19, the J gene TRBJ2-1; 8 bases agree with TRBD2. Germline trimming cut 2 bases from V and 7 bases from J; bases unmatched to any gene: 10. Per germline, CDR1 LNHDA and CDR2 SQIVND (reference sequence). The CDR3 is 16 residues long. The CDR3 here is CASSIFSAGGGNEQFF. The CDR3 nucleotides read TGTGCCAGTAGTATATTTTCGGCGGGGGGAGGAAATGAGCAGTTCTTC.

This clone appeared a few times. V and J are TRBV7-2 and TRBJ1-5; D remains ambiguous. The germline V gene has CDR1 SGHTA and CDR2 FQGNSA. The V end lost 3 bases, the J end lost 5 bases, and 8 bases lay between the germline ends. The CDR3 length is 13 residues. The CDR3 is CASSLVIHQPQHF. The CDR3 nucleotides are TGTGCCAGCAGCTTGGTAATCCATCAGCCCCAGCATTTT.

This clone came up a few times. The rearrangement links TRBV7-8 to TRBJ2-1; 8 bases align to TRBD2. Germline CDR1 and CDR2: SGHVS and FQNEAQ. The CDR3 is made up of 15 amino acids. The ends lost 0 bases at V and 13 bases at J; junction bases unmatched: 11. The CDR3 protein is CASSLAGTRLFQQFF. The CDR3, as DNA: TGTGCCAGCAGCTTAGCCGGGACTAGGCTTTTTCAACAGTTCTTC.

This sequence joins TRBV9 and TRBJ2-5; D gene uncertain. V was cut by 4 bases and J by 2 bases, with 9 bases left in between. The germline V gene encodes CDR1 SGDLS and CDR2 YYNGEE. CDR3 length: 13 residues. The CDR3 sequence is CASSPVGQETQYF. The CDR3 nucleotides are TGTGCCAGCAGCCCCGTAGGACAAGAGACCCAGTACTTC.

This clone was observed a few times. The chain uses TRBV7-2 and TRBJ2-7, with D possibly matching TRBD1 (6 bases). The germline V gene encodes CDR1 SGHTA and CDR2 FQGNSA. V was trimmed by 3 bases and J by 0 bases, leaving 12 bases between them. The CDR3 contains 15 residues. The CDR3 nucleotides read TGTGCCAGCAGCTTTAGCCCAGGGGACTCCTACGAGCAGTACTTC. This gives the protein CASSFSPGDSYEQYF.

This chain joins TRBV11-3 and TRBJ2-3; 14 positions match TRBD2. Germline CDR1 is SGHNT and CDR2 is YENEEA. This CDR3 contains 15 residues. V lost 5 bases, J lost 4 bases, and 2 bases stayed unmatched. The DNA of the CDR3 is TGTGCCAGCAGCGAGGGACTAGCGGGAGCAGATACGCAGTATTTT. It specifies CASSEGLAGADTQYF.

The J gene is TRBJ1-1, the V gene TRBV9; TRBD1 aligns across 8 bases. This CDR3 region has 13 residues. Per the germline V gene, CDR1 is SGDLS and CDR2 is YYNGEE. V was clipped by 0 bases and J by 6 bases; unmatched bases: 1. The CDR3 nucleotides read TGTGCCAGCAGCGTAGGGACAGGGCCTGAAGCTTTCTTT. Its translation: CASSVGTGPEAFF. Together with reference TRBV9 and TRBJ1-1, the CDR3 gives the full variable domain: DSGVTQTPKHLITATGQRVTLRCSPRSGDLSVYWYQQSLDQGLQFLIQYYNGEERAKGNILERFSAQQFPDLHSELNLSSLELGDSALYFCASSVGTGPEAFFGQGTRLTVV.

This chain uses TRBV30 with TRBJ2-5; possibly TRBD1 for D (6 bases). Germline lookup yields CDR1 GTSNPN and CDR2 SVGIG (reference sequence). Trimming cost V 5 bases and J 5 bases, with 18 bases left between them. This CDR3 has 14 amino acids. The CDR3 bases are TGTGCCTGGGGGGAAGACCCGAGGGGGGAGACCCAGTACTTC. Translated: CAWGEDPRGETQYF.

The V call is TRBV25-1, the J call TRBJ2-6; TRBD1 matches 8 bases. CDR1 and CDR2 (germline): MGHDK, SYGVNS. Trimming removed 6 bases from V and 2 bases from J; junction bases left unmatched: 6. The CDR3 is made up of 16 amino acids. The CDR3 loop reads CASRTTGEAGANVLTF. Written as DNA, the CDR3 is TGTGCCAGCAGGACGACAGGGGAGGCTGGGGCCAACGTCCTGACTTTC.

The rearrangement joins TRBV11-1 to TRBJ2-4; TRBD1 might be the D (6 bases). This CDR3 spans 18 amino acids. The germline CDR1 and CDR2 sequences are SGHAT and FQDESV (reference sequence). V was pared by 5 bases and J by 0 bases, with 20 bases between. This chain's CDR3 is CASSPSSRGILAKNIQYF. In DNA, the CDR3 is TGTGCCAGCAGCCCATCCAGCAGGGGAATACTAGCCAAAAACATTCAGTACTTC.

The J gene is TRBJ2-2, the V gene TRBV9; 7 bases are shared with TRBD1. Germline CDR1 SGDLS, CDR2 YYNGEE. The length of the CDR3 is 16 residues. The V segment lost 3 bases and the J segment 4 bases; nucleotides outside the gene matches: 9. The CDR3 region has the DNA TGTGCCAGCAGCGCCAACCTCGGGACAGCCACCGGGGAGCTGTTTTTT. Protein sequence: CASSANLGTATGELFF.

V gene TRBV30 combines with J gene TRBJ2-7, with 10 bases identical to TRBD1. Trimming cost V 5 bases and J 5 bases; bases outside gene matches: 3. There are 12 residues in the CDR3. Germline V gene lookup returns CDR1 GTSNPN and CDR2 SVGIG (reference sequence). This CDR3 is CAWDRGPDEQYF. The CDR3, as DNA: TGTGCCTGGGACAGGGGGCCGGACGAGCAGTACTTC. The variable domain in full, completed from reference TRBV30 and TRBJ2-7, reads SQTIHQWPATLVQPVGSPLSLECTVEGTSNPNLYWYRQAAGRGLQLLFYSVGIGQISSEVPQNLSASRPQDRQFILSSKKLLLSDSGFYLCAWDRGPDEQYFGPGTRLTVT.

The chain couples TRBV4-1 to TRBJ2-7, with TRBD1 identical over 8 bases. CDR1 MGHRA and CDR2 YSYEKL come from the germline V gene. CDR3 length equals 13 residues. Trimming took 5 bases from V and 3 from J; bases not matched to a gene: 3. In DNA, the CDR3 is TGCGCCAGCAGCACCGGACAGGGCTACGAGCAGTACTTC. Amino acids: CASSTGQGYEQYF.

The genes are TRBV18 and TRBJ2-1, with D perhaps assigned TRBD1 or TRBD2 (5 bases each). Germline lookup yields CDR1 KGHSH and CDR2 LQKENI. The CDR3 consists of 15 residues. Trimming shortened V by 3 bases and J by 2 bases, and 11 bases separated the two germline ends. Here the CDR3 reads CASSPETGPYNEQFF. The DNA of the CDR3 is TGTGCCAGCTCACCTGAGACGGGACCCTACAATGAGCAGTTCTTC.

The V gene is TRBV2, the J gene TRBJ2-1; 8 bases agree with TRBD1. CDR1 and CDR2 from the germline V gene are SNHLY and FYNNEI. This CDR3 spans 14 amino acids. V trimming: 4 bases; J trimming: 9 bases; junction bases outside the gene matches: 8. The CDR3 spells CASSGQGYISEQFF. The CDR3 coding sequence is TGTGCCAGCAGTGGACAGGGGTACATCAGTGAGCAGTTCTTC. Using reference TRBV2 and TRBJ2-1 for the parts outside the CDR3, the full variable domain is EPEVTQTPSHQVTQMGQEVILRCVPISNHLYFYWYRQILGQKVEFLVSFYNNEISEKSEIFDDQFSVERPDGSNFTLKIRSTKLEDSAMYFCASSGQGYISEQFFGPGTRLTVL.

The DNA for the CDR3 is TGCGCCAGCAGTGATGGGGGGATGAACACTGAAGCTTTCTTT. Translated: CASSDGGMNTEAFF. This chain uses TRBV10-2 with TRBJ1-1; a weak D match, TRBD1 (5 bases). CDR1 is WSHSY, CDR2 SAAADI, per germline. V was cut by 3 bases and J by 0 bases, with 8 bases left in between. The CDR3 has 14 amino acids.

This chain uses TRBV5-1 with TRBJ2-3, with D possibly being TRBD2 (7 bases). Germline V CDR1 and CDR2: SGHRS, YFSETQ. The ends were cut back, 0 bases at V and 9 bases at J, with 11 bases in the middle. The CDR3 has 13 amino acids. The DNA for the CDR3 is TGCGCCAGCAGCTTGGACAGGGAGGGGACGCAGTATTTT. It encodes CASSLDREGTQYF.

The chain employs TRBV9 and TRBJ1-4, with a possible D match to TRBD1 (5 bases). Trimming left V 4 bases short and J 7 bases short, with 17 bases between. Germline-derived CDR1 and CDR2 are SGDLS and YYNGEE. The CDR3 length is 15 residues. CDR3 DNA: TGTGCCAGCAGCCCTACCGGGGGGTCGGGTGAAAAACTGTTTTTT. Protein product: CASSPTGGSGEKLFF.

This clone was seen more than once but under ten times. This chain uses TRBV28 with TRBJ1-2; D is unresolved. CDR1 and CDR2 (germline): MDHEN, SYDVKM. This CDR3 is 14 amino acids long. V shed 2 bases and J shed 0 bases, with 7 bases lying between them. CDR3 nucleotides: TGTGCCAGCAGTTTAGGCTCAACTAACTATGGCTACACCTTC. The encoded protein is CASSLGSTNYGYTF.

This clone appeared once. The chain carries TRBV4-1 and TRBJ1-4; D gene unclear. Germline CDR1 MGHRA, CDR2 YSYEKL. V gave up 2 bases and J gave up 7 bases, with 8 bases separating them. The CDR3 sequence is 13 residues long. CDR3 amino acids: CASSQLQGEKLFF. The DNA of the CDR3 is TGCGCCAGCAGCCAACTACAAGGTGAAAAACTGTTTTTT.

This clone was counted a few times. This chain links TRBV5-1 with TRBJ2-7; the match to TRBD2 covers 9 bases. Germline CDR1 reads SGHRS; CDR2 reads YFSETQ. The CDR3 is 14 amino acids. Losses at the gene ends were 7 bases for V and 5 bases for J; bases not matched to a gene: 10. CDR3 in amino acids: CASALAGDHHEQYF. DNA for the CDR3: TGCGCCAGCGCCTTAGCGGGAGATCACCACGAGCAGTACTTC.

This chain uses TRBV30 with TRBJ1-5, with D uncertain. Trimming left V 1 base short and J 7 bases short, with 11 bases between. This CDR3 contains 13 residues. Germline V lookup: CDR1 GTSNPN, CDR2 SVGIG (reference sequence). The CDR3 region has the DNA TGTGCCTGGAGTGCCCCCGAAAGACAGCCCCAGCATTTT. Its translation is CAWSAPERQPQHF.

The rearrangement joins TRBV14 to TRBJ2-7, with 7 bases lining up with TRBD1. The germline V gene has CDR1 SGHDN and CDR2 FVKESK. The V gene end was trimmed by 4 bases and the J gene end by 7 bases; junction bases not matched to a gene: 13. CDR3 size: 15 residues. CDR3 sequence (DNA): TGTGCCAGCAGCCCTCCCGGGACAGCCAGGGATGAGCAGTACTTC. It yields the protein CASSPPGTARDEQYF. The full variable domain, completed using reference TRBV14 and TRBJ2-7, is EAGVTQFPSHSVIEKGQTVTLRCDPISGHDNLYWYRRVMGKEIKFLLHFVKESKQDESGMPNNRFLAERTGGTYSTLKVQPAELEDSGVYFCASSPPGTARDEQYFGPGTRLTVT.

This chain links TRBV5-4 with TRBJ1-2, with 7 bases aligning to TRBD1. Germline V gene sequence: CDR1 SGHNT, CDR2 YYREEE (reference sequence). After removal of 3 bases from V and 4 bases from J, the junction contained 6 bases not matched to a gene. The CDR3 is 14 amino acids. The chain's CDR3 is CASSSGTDSYGYTF. The CDR3 DNA is TGTGCCAGCAGCTCCGGGACAGACTCCTATGGCTACACCTTC.

The V gene is TRBV30, the J gene TRBJ1-4, with TRBD1 identical over 9 bases. The V gene's germline CDR1 is GTSNPN and CDR2 SVGIG (reference sequence). CDR3 length: 17 amino acids. Trimming cost V 0 bases and J 7 bases; bases outside gene matches: 12. CDR3 in amino acids: CAWSVGLWGTGTEKLFF. The DNA for the CDR3 is TGTGCCTGGAGTGTGGGTCTTTGGGGGACAGGGACTGAAAAACTGTTTTTT.